The 8 T cell receptor beta chains listed next were all sequenced from one sample in a study of beta chain features in type 1 diabetes. Sequencing targeted expressed TCRB transcripts, as all isolated RNA had been reverse transcribed. Using immunoSEQ multiplex PCR, the repertoire was profiled, and TCRdb retains in-frame clones only, with some absent. The sample lists some 900,000 clones, roughly 17% occurring once. Sequencing was carried out using naive CD4+ T cells from blood. The receptors derive from a young woman in good health.

This clone has just one count. The chain has TRBV29-1 and TRBJ1-2, with D possibly being TRBD1 (5 bases). Germline CDR1 and CDR2: SQVTM and ANQGSEA. V dropped 7 bases and J dropped 7 bases, with 13 bases sitting between them. This CDR3 contains 11 residues. In DNA, the CDR3 is TGCAGCGGGGGGTGGGCCTCTGGCTACACCTTC. Protein sequence: CSGGWASGYTF.

V and J are TRBV27 and TRBJ2-7; TRBD2 is a possible D gene (5 bases). V was clipped by 5 bases and J by 10 bases, with 15 bases between them. This CDR3 is built from 12 residues. Germline values: CDR1 MNHEY, CDR2 SMNVEV (reference sequence). The CDR3 loop is CASSPRGGQQYF. Here the CDR3 DNA reads TGTGCCAGCAGTCCTAGAGGAGGCCAACAGTACTTC.

This clone has more than one count but fewer than ten. The chain joins TRBV28 to TRBJ1-5, with D unresolved. CDR3 length equals 14 residues. The V end was cut by 7 bases, the J end by 4 bases, with 14 bases between. CDR1 and CDR2 (germline): MDHEN, SYDVKM. In nucleotides, the CDR3 is TGTGCCAGCAAGCTTGGCGGTAGTAATCAGCCCCAGCATTTT. Translating gives CASKLGGSNQPQHF. The variable domain in full, with the rest retrieved from reference TRBV28 and TRBJ1-5, is DVKVTQSSRYLVKRTGEKVFLECVQDMDHENMFWYRQDPGLGLRLIYFSYDVKMKEKGDIPEGYSVSREKKERFSLILESASTNQTSMYLCASKLGGSNQPQHFGDGTRLSIL.

In its sample, this clone was seen once. This chain joins TRBV28 and TRBJ2-5, with D tentatively TRBD1 (5 bases). The germline gives CDR1 MDHEN, CDR2 SYDVKM. CDR3 length: 15 residues. Trimming pared 7 bases from V and 2 bases from J, leaving 17 bases between. The CDR3 DNA reads as TGTGCCAGCAACGTTGACGGACACGCTCAAGAGACCCAGTACTTC. This codes for CASNVDGHAQETQYF.

The V call is TRBV28, the J call TRBJ1-5; D unresolved. There are 15 residues in the CDR3. Germline CDR1 MDHEN, CDR2 SYDVKM. The V end lost 2 bases, the J end lost 7 bases, and 15 bases lay between the germline ends. CDR3 nucleotide sequence: TGTGCCAGCAGTTTACCCGACCGTCCTTGGCAGCCCCAGCATTTT. Protein product: CASSLPDRPWQPQHF.

This clone was counted only a few times. Distinct nucleotide sequences in the sample also encode this CDR3. This chain links TRBV6-6 with TRBJ2-3; D uncertain. V lost 0 bases to trimming and J lost 3 bases, with 7 bases between them. Per germline, CDR1 MNHNY and CDR2 SVGAGI (reference sequence). This CDR3 is 14 amino acids long. CDR3 nucleotide sequence: TGTGCCAGCAGTTACTCGGGCGGAACAGATACGCAGTATTTT. This translates into CASSYSGGTDTQYF.

This clone was detected only a few times. The chain has TRBV5-6 and TRBJ2-1; D call uncertain. Germline V lookup: CDR1 SGHDT, CDR2 YYEEEE. V gave up 4 bases and J gave up 5 bases, with 16 bases separating them. CDR3 length equals 15 residues. DNA of the CDR3: TGTGCCAGCAGCATGACCTGGGATAGTAACAATGAGCAGTTCTTC. Amino acids: CASSMTWDSNNEQFF. The full variable domain, in which reference TRBV5-6 and TRBJ2-1 provide the parts outside the CDR3, is DAGVTQSPTHLIKTRGQQVTLRCSPKSGHDTVSWYQQALGQGPQFIFQYYEEEERQRGNFPDRFSGHQFPNYSSELNVNALLLGDSALYLCASSMTWDSNNEQFFGPGTRLTVL.

This clone was observed a handful of times. Distinct nucleotide sequences in the sample also encode this CDR3. The chain couples TRBV10-3 to TRBJ2-2; D remains unclear. V lost 6 bases to trimming and J lost 5 bases, with 7 bases between them. Looked up from germline, CDR1 is ENHRY and CDR2 is SYGVKD. CDR3 length equals 12 residues. The CDR3 reads CAISPSTGELFF. In nucleotides, the CDR3 is TGTGCCATCAGCCCTTCAACCGGGGAGCTGTTTTTT.